This is a list of T cell receptor beta chains from one sample in a study of cytomegalovirus exposure and HLA in healthy donors. Sequenced by immunoSEQ multiplex PCR; TCRdb stores in-frame clones only, minus some. Among roughly 100,000 clones, 76% were seen once, and the ten largest hold 3.5% to 5%. Sequencing input: PBMCs. The receptors shown here come from a man aged 35 to 55 in good health and CMV-seronegative. Each CDR3 is given with its conserved first and last residue. Fields, in order: CDR3 DNA, CDR3 protein, J gene, V gene, clone size, D gene. The D gene is left open where the match is weak. The size entry is marked missing in some rows and otherwise reads once, few, many or a size class.

CDR3 DNA: TGTGCCAGCAGTTCAGAAACCTCCCGGACAGGCTCCTACAATGAGCAGTTCTTC; CDR3 protein: CASSSETSRTGSYNEQFF; J gene: TRBJ2-1; V gene: TRBV7-9; clone size: -; D gene: TRBD1
CDR3 DNA: TGTGCCAGCAGACATACCGGGGGACTTTCCTACGAGCAGTACTTC; CDR3 protein: CASRHTGGLSYEQYF; J gene: TRBJ2-7; V gene: TRBV6-6; clone size: few; D gene: -
CDR3 DNA: TGTGCCAGCAGTTTGAGGCTAAATAATTCCCCCCTCCACTTT; CDR3 protein: CASSLRLNNSPLHF; J gene: TRBJ1-6; V gene: TRBV6-4; clone size: -; D gene: -
CDR3 DNA: TGTGCCACCAACATTTCCCCCCGCGGTAGCGCCTACGAGCAGTACTTC; CDR3 protein: CATNISPRGSAYEQYF; J gene: TRBJ2-7; V gene: TRBV15; clone size: -; D gene: -
CDR3 DNA: TGTGCCAGCAGGACAGGGGGTGATACGCAGTATTTT; CDR3 protein: CASRTGGDTQYF; J gene: TRBJ2-3; V gene: TRBV6-6; clone size: once; D gene: TRBD1
CDR3 DNA: TGTGCCTGGAGTGTACTCGACAGGGTTTTCTACGAGCAGTACTTC; CDR3 protein: CAWSVLDRVFYEQYF; J gene: TRBJ2-7; V gene: TRBV30; clone size: -; D gene: TRBD1
CDR3 DNA: TGTGCCGTACCGGGACAACAGTCACCCGCGAACACCGGGGAGCTGTTTTTT; CDR3 protein: CAVPGQQSPANTGELFF; J gene: TRBJ2-2; V gene: TRBV7-6; clone size: -; D gene: -
CDR3 DNA: TGCGCCAGCAGCTTGGTAGGGGCAGGGTCCTATAATTCACCCCTCCACTTT; CDR3 protein: CASSLVGAGSYNSPLHF; J gene: TRBJ1-6; V gene: TRBV5-1; clone size: -; D gene: -
CDR3 DNA: TGTGCCAGCTTCAGCGGGGGCATCTCCTACGAGCAGTACTTC; CDR3 protein: CASFSGGISYEQYF; J gene: TRBJ2-7; V gene: TRBV28; clone size: -; D gene: TRBD2
CDR3 DNA: TGTGCCAGCAGTGTAGCGGGGACCACAGATACGCAGTATTTT; CDR3 protein: CASSVAGTTDTQYF; J gene: TRBJ2-3; V gene: TRBV6-5; clone size: -; D gene: TRBD2
CDR3 DNA: TGTGCCAGCAGTTTATATTTGCGGGGGGCGAACTATGGCTACACCTTC; CDR3 protein: CASSLYLRGANYGYTF; J gene: TRBJ1-2; V gene: TRBV28; clone size: -; D gene: -
CDR3 DNA: TGCGCCAGCAGCTCTAGACAGGGGGGGGACAATGAGCAGTTCTTC; CDR3 protein: CASSSRQGGDNEQFF; J gene: TRBJ2-1; V gene: TRBV5-1; clone size: -; D gene: TRBD1
CDR3 DNA: TGTGCCAGCAACTTCGGGGGATCCGGGGAGCTGTTTTTT; CDR3 protein: CASNFGGSGELFF; J gene: TRBJ2-2; V gene: TRBV6-5; clone size: -; D gene: -
CDR3 DNA: TGTGCCGCACAGGGAGCTGAAGCTTTCTTT; CDR3 protein: CAAQGAEAFF; J gene: TRBJ1-1; V gene: TRBV2; clone size: -; D gene: -
CDR3 DNA: TGTGCCAGCAGCCAAGATGGTCGGACAGCAACTAATGAAAAACTGTTTTTT; CDR3 protein: CASSQDGRTATNEKLFF; J gene: TRBJ1-4; V gene: TRBV4-2; clone size: -; D gene: -
CDR3 DNA: TGTGCCAGCAGCTTTACAGGGGGCTCGAACACTGAAGCTTTCTTT; CDR3 protein: CASSFTGGSNTEAFF; J gene: TRBJ1-1; V gene: TRBV7-9; clone size: -; D gene: TRBD1
CDR3 DNA: TGTGCCAGCAGGACCCCTAGCGGGGGGGCCGGCACCGGGGAGCTGTTTTTT; CDR3 protein: CASRTPSGGAGTGELFF; J gene: TRBJ2-2; V gene: TRBV28; clone size: once; D gene: TRBD2